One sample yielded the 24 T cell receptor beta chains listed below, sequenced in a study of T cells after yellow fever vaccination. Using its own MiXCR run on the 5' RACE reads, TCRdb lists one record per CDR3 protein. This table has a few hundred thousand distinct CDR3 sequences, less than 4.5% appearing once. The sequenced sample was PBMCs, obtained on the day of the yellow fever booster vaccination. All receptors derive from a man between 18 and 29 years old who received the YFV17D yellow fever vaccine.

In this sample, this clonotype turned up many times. CDR3 sequence reads: CASSLWGAGTEAFF. CDR3 coding DNA: TGTGCCAGCAGCTTATGGGGGGCTGGCACTGAAGCTTTCTTT. This chain links TRBV7-2 with TRBJ1-1; maybe TRBD1 (6 bases). The V end was cut by 2 bases, the J end by 4 bases, with 11 bases between. The CDR3 consists of 14 residues. Per the germline V gene, CDR1 is SGHTA and CDR2 is FQGNSA.

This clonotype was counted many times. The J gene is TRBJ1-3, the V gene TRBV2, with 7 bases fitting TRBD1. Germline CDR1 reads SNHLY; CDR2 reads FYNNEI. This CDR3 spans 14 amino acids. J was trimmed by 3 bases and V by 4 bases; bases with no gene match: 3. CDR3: CASSGQGLGNTIYF. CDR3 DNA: TGTGCCAGCAGTGGACAGGGTCTTGGAAACACCATATATTTT.

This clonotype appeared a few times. Here the CDR3 DNA reads TGTGCCAGCAGCCAAGCTCAGGCCCAGTACTTC. Its translation: CASSQAQAQYF. V and J are TRBV3-1 and TRBJ2-5; D gene ambiguous. Trimming shortened V by 1 base and J by 9 bases, and 6 bases separated the two germline ends. CDR1 and CDR2 (germline): LGHDT, YNNKEL (reference sequence). The length of the CDR3 is 11 residues.

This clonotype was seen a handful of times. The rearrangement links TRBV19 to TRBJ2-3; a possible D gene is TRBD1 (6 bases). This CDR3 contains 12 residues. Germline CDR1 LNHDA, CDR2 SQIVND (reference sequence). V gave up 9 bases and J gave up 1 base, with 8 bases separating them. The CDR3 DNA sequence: TGTGCCAGCGGACAGCGCACAGATACGCAGTATTTT. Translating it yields CASGQRTDTQYF.

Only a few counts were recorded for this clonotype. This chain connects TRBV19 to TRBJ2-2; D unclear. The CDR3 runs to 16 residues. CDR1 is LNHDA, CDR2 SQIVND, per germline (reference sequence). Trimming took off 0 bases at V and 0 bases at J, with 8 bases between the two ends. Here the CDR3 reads CASSIEVFSNTGELFF. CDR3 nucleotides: TGTGCCAGTAGTATAGAGGTATTCTCGAACACCGGGGAGCTGTTTTTT.

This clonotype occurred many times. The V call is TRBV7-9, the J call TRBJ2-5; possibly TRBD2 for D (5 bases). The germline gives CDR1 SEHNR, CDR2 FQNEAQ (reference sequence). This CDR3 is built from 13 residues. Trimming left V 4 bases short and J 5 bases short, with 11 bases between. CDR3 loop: CASSSSSSETQYF. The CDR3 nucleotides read TGTGCCAGCAGCTCATCTAGCTCCGAGACCCAGTACTTC.

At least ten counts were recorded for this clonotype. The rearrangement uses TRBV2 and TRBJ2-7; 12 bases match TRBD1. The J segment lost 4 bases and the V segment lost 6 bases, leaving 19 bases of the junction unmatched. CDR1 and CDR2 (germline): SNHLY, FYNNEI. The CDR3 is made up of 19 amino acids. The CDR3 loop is CASSRKPPSGTGGFYEQYF. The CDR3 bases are TGTGCCAGCAGCCGAAAACCCCCATCGGGGACAGGGGGCTTTTACGAGCAGTACTTC.

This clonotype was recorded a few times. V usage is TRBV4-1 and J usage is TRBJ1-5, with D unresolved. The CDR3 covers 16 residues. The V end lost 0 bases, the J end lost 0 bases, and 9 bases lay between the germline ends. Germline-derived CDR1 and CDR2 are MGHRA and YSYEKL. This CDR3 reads CASSQDHTLSNQPQHF. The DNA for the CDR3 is TGCGCCAGCAGCCAAGATCACACCCTTAGCAATCAGCCCCAGCATTTT.

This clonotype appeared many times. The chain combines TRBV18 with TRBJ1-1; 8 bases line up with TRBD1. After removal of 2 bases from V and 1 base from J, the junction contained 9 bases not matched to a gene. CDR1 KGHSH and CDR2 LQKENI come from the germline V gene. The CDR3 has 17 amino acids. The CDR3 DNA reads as TGTGCCAGCTCACCAGAGACAGGGGAAAGGGGGAACACTGAAGCTTTCTTT. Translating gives CASSPETGERGNTEAFF. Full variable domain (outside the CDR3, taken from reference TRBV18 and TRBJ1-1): NAGVMQNPRHLVRRRGQEARLRCSPMKGHSHVYWYRQLPEEGLKFMVYLQKENIIDESGMPKERFSAEFPKEGPSILRIQQVVRGDSAAYFCASSPETGERGNTEAFFGQGTRLTVV.

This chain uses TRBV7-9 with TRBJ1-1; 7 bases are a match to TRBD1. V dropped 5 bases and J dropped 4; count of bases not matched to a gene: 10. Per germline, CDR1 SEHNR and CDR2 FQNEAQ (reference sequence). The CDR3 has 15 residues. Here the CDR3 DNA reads TGTGCCAGCAGCCCTTACCCACAGGGGAGCACTGAAGCTTTCTTT. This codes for CASSPYPQGSTEAFF.

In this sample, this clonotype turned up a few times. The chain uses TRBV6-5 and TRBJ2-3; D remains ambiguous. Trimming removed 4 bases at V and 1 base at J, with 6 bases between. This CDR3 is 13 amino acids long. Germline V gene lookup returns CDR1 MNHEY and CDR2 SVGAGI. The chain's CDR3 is CASSSLGTDTQYF. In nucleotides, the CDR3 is TGTGCCAGCAGTTCCCTAGGCACAGATACGCAGTATTTT.

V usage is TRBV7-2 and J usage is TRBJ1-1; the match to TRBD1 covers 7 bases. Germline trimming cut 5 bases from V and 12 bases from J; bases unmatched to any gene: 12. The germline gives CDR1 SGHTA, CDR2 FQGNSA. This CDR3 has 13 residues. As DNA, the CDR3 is TGTGCCAGCAGCCCCCGCCCGGGGACAGACTCTTTCTTT. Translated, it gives CASSPRPGTDSFF. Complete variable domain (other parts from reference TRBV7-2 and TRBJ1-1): GAGVSQSPSNKVTEKGKDVELRCDPISGHTALYWYRQSLGQGLEFLIYFQGNSAPDKSGLPSDRFSAERTGGSVSTLTIQRTQQEDSAVYLCASSPRPGTDSFFGQGTRLTVV.

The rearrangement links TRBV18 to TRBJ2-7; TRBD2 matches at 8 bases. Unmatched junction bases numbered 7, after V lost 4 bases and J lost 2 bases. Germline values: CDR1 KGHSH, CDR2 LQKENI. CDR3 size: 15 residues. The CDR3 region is CASSLRAGAPYEQYV. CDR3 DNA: TGTGCCAGCTCACTGCGAGCGGGGGCCCCCTACGAGCAGTACGTC.

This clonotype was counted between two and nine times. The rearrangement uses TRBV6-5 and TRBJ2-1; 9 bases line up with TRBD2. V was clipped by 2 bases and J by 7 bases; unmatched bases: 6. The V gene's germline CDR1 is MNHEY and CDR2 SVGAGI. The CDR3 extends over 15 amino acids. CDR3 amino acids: CASSYLASGANEQFF. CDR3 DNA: TGTGCCAGCAGTTACCTGGCTAGCGGGGCGAATGAGCAGTTCTTC.

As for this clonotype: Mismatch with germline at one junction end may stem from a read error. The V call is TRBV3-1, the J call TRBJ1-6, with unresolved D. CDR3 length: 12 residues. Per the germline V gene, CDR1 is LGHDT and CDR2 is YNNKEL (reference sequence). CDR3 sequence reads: CASSQFVSPLHF. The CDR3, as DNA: TGTGCCAGCAGCCAGTTCGTTTCACCACTCCACTTT.

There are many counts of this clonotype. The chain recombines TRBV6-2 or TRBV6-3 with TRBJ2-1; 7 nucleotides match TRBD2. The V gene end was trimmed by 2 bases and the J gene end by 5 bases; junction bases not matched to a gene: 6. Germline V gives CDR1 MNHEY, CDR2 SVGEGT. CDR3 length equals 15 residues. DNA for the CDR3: TGTGCCAGCAGTTACGACGGGGGGATGAACAATGAGCAGTTCTTC. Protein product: CASSYDGGMNNEQFF.

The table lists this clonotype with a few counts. CDR3 in DNA: TGTGCCAGCAGCGTAGACCTAAGCGAGACCCAGTACTTC. Its translation is CASSVDLSETQYF. The V gene is TRBV9, the J gene TRBJ2-5; no firm D call. Between the trimmed V and J ends, which lost 0 bases and 5 bases, there was a span of 8 bases. Germline CDR1 and CDR2: SGDLS and YYNGEE. This CDR3 comprises 13 residues.

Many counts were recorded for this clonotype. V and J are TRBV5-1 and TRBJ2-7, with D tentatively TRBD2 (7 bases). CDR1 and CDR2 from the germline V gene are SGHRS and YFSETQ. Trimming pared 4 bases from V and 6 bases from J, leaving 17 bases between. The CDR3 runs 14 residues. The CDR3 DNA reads TGCGCCAGCAGCCCCTATGAGGGGGGGCCCGAGCAGTACTTC. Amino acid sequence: CASSPYEGGPEQYF.

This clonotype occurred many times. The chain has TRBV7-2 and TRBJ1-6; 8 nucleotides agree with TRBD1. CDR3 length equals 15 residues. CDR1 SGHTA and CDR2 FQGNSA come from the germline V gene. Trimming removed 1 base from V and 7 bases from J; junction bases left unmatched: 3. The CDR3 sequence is CASSLGTGSNSPLHF. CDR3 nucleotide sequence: TGTGCCAGCAGCTTAGGGACAGGGTCGAATTCACCCCTCCACTTT.

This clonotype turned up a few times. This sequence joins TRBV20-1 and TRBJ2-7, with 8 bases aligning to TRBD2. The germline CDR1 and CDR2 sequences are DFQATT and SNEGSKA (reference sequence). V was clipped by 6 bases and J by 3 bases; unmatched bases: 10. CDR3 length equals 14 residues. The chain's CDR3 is CSAYTGGADYEQYF. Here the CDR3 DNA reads TGCAGTGCCTACACGGGGGGGGCGGACTACGAGCAGTACTTC.

CDR3 residues: CASSYRHNQPQHF. The CDR3 nucleotides are TGTGCCAGCAGTTACCGGCACAATCAGCCCCAGCATTTT. This chain uses TRBV6-5 with TRBJ1-5; the D is unclear. The CDR3 sequence is 13 residues long. Per germline, CDR1 MNHEY and CDR2 SVGAGI. Trimming removed 2 bases from V and 3 bases from J, with 5 bases in between.

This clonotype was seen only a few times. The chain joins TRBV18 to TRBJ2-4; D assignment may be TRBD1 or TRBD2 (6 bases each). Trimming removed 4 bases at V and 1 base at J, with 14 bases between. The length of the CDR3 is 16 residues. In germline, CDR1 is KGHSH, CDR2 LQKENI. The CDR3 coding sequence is TGTGCCAGCTCACAGGAGGGGGAGCCTGCCAAAAACATTCAGTACTTC. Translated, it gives CASSQEGEPAKNIQYF.

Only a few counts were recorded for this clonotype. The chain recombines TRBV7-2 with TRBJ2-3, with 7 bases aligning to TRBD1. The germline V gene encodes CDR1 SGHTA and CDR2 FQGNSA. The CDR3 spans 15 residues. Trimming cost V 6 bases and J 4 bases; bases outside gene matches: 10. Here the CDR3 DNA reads TGTGCCAGCAGTCGACAGGGAGCCTCCCCAGATACGCAGTATTTT. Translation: CASSRQGASPDTQYF. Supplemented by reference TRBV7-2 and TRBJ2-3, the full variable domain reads GAGVSQSPSNKVTEKGKDVELRCDPISGHTALYWYRQSLGQGLEFLIYFQGNSAPDKSGLPSDRFSAERTGGSVSTLTIQRTQQEDSAVYLCASSRQGASPDTQYFGPGTRLTVL.

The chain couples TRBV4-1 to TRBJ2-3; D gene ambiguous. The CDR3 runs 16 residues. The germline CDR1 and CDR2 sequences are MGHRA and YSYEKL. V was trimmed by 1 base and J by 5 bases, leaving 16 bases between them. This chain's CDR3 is CASSQVHLVSVDTQYF. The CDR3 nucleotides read TGCGCCAGCAGCCAAGTTCATCTAGTTAGTGTAGATACGCAGTATTTT.